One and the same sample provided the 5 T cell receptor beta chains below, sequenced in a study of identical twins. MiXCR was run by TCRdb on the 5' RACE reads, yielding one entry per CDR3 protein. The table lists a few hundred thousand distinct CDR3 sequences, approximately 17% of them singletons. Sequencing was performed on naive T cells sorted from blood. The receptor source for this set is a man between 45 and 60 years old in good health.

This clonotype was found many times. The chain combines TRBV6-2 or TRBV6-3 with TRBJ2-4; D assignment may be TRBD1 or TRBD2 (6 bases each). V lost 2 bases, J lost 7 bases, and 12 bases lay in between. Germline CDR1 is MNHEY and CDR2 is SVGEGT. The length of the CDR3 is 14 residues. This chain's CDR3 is CASSYGGLSNIQYF. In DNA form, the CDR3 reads TGTGCCAGCAGTTACGGGGGGCTCTCCAACATTCAGTACTTC.

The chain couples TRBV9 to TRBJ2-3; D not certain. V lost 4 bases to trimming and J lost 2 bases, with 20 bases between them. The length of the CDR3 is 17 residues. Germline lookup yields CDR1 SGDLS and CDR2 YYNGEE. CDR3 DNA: TGTGCCAGCAGCCCCTTTTTATATACCGCCTTCACAGATACGCAGTATTTT. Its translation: CASSPFLYTAFTDTQYF.

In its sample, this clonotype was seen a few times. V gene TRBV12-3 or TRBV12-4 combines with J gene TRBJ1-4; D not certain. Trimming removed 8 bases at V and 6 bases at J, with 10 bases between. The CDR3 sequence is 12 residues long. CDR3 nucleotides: TGTGCCAGCGGGAACTGGGATGAAAAACTGTTTTTT. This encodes CASGNWDEKLFF.

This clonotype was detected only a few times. CDR3 DNA: TGTGCCAGCAGCTCAAACGTCGGCATTATAGATTTCAAGCAGTACTTC. Encoded protein: CASSSNVGIIDFKQYF. This chain joins TRBV7-9 and TRBJ2-7; no reliable D call. Trimming removed 4 bases from V and 8 bases from J, with 24 bases in between. The CDR3 sequence is 16 residues long. The germline gives CDR1 SEHNR, CDR2 FQNEAQ (reference sequence).

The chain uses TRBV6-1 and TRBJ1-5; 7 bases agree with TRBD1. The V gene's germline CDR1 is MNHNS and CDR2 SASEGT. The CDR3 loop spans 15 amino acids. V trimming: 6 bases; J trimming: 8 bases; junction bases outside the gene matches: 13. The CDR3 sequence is CASSSTGRSGKPQHF. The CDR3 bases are TGTGCCAGCAGCTCGACAGGGCGGTCAGGGAAGCCCCAGCATTTT.